This T cell receptor (beta chain) was documented in a study of blood T cell repertoires in COVID-19. Study at large: Spain, Italy and the United States supplied samples that represented acute and convalescent COVID-19. PBMCs, B-cell-depleted T cells, or T cells provided the cDNA or gDNA that made up the material.

Seattle enrolled patients during active infection and tracked them longitudinally. This CDR3 has 13 amino acids. V was pared by 6 bases and J by 3 bases, with 11 bases between. Germline assignment: CDR1 SNHLY and CDR2 FYNNEI. Per the original methods: Amplification with reference gene primers provided the estimates of nucleated cell counts. TCRdb's table, derived via immunoSEQ multiplex PCR, lists solely in-frame clones and lacks some. Clonal size and the V and J genes are those of that table, whereas D and trimming came from the DNA. The sample contains about 230,000 clones, roughly 81% of which appear only once.

V gene TRBV2 combines with J gene TRBJ1-1; no firm D call. This clonotype was sampled from an elderly woman with COVID-19, enrolled during active disease. The material sequenced was peripheral blood. The CDR3 protein is CASSSLAHTEAFF. The CDR3 bases are TGTGCCAGCAGCTCCCTAGCGCACACTGAAGCTTTCTTT. The whole variable domain, remainder taken from reference TRBV2 and TRBJ1-1, is EPEVTQTPSHQVTQMGQEVILRCVPISNHLYFYWYRQILGQKVEFLVSFYNNEISEKSEIFDDQFSVERPDGSNFTLKIRSTKLEDSAMYFCASSSLAHTEAFFGQGTRLTVV.